The 11 T cell receptor beta chains below come from one sample, sequenced in a study of radiation and T cells in renal cell carcinoma. Time point described: blood 2 weeks post-SBRT. Indicated treatment: 15 Gy SBRT to primary tumor, nephrectomy 4 weeks later. The method was immunoSEQ multiplex PCR; TCRdb's version includes in-frame clones alone and lacks a portion of them. The table lists about 130,000 clones, around 81% of them singletons. Sequencing used blood, obtained from a patient whose treatment included radiotherapy and nephrectomy. The origin of the receptors is a man aged 50 to 59 with renal cell carcinoma.

The chain joins TRBV30 to TRBJ1-6; D gene uncertain. Germline lookup yields CDR1 GTSNPN and CDR2 SVGIG (reference sequence). The ends were cut back, 3 bases at V and 11 bases at J, with 11 bases in the middle. The CDR3 is 12 amino acids. CDR3 nucleotide sequence: TGTGCCTGGAGCGCACTGGGGACACCCCTCCACTTT. Protein product: CAWSALGTPLHF.

The V and J genes are TRBV27 and TRBJ1-2; tentatively, D is TRBD1 (6 bases). The germline V and J ends were trimmed by 3 bases and 1 base, with 6 bases remaining between them. This CDR3 comprises 13 residues. Germline CDR1 reads MNHEY; CDR2 reads SMNVEV (reference sequence). Here the CDR3 reads CASSLDSNYGYTF. The CDR3 DNA follows: TGTGCCAGCAGTTTGGACAGTAACTATGGCTACACCTTC.

This chain connects TRBV27 to TRBJ2-7, with D perhaps being TRBD1 or TRBD2 (5 bases each). Germline CDR1 and CDR2: MNHEY and SMNVEV (reference sequence). The V and J ends lost 4 bases and 9 bases respectively, with 22 bases between them. The CDR3 consists of 15 residues. The CDR3 bases are TGTGCCAGCAGTTCCCTTTTGGGGGACCCGCGGAGGCAGTACTTC. Translating it yields CASSSLLGDPRRQYF.

CDR3 region: CASSPQGDTGELFF. Here the CDR3 DNA reads TGTGCCAGCTCACCGCAGGGGGACACCGGGGAGCTGTTTTTT. The chain is built from TRBV18 and TRBJ2-2, with 7 bases aligning to TRBD1. The CDR3 is made up of 14 amino acids. The ends lost 3 bases at V and 3 bases at J; junction bases unmatched: 1. CDR1 is KGHSH and CDR2 is LQKENI in the germline V gene.

The V and J genes are TRBV29-1 and TRBJ2-2; maybe TRBD2 (7 bases). The CDR3 totals 15 residues. The V and J ends lost 8 bases and 5 bases respectively, with 21 bases between them. Germline CDR1 is SQVTM and CDR2 is ANQGSEA. The CDR3 is CSTRGGGIITGELFF. Here the CDR3 DNA reads TGCAGCACCCGGGGAGGGGGGATTATTACCGGGGAGCTGTTTTTT.

This chain links TRBV4-3 with TRBJ1-2, with D possibly being TRBD1 (6 bases). Germline V gives CDR1 LGHNA, CDR2 YSLEER. The germline V and J ends were trimmed by 0 bases and 4 bases, with 12 bases remaining between them. This CDR3 is built from 15 residues. Here the CDR3 DNA reads TGCGCCAGCAGCCAAGATCCCAGGGGCGGCTATGGCTACACCTTC. Amino acid sequence: CASSQDPRGGYGYTF.

The chain is built from TRBV30 and TRBJ1-4; possible D gene TRBD1, 6 bases. Germline CDR1 is GTSNPN and CDR2 is SVGIG (reference sequence). Trimming took 4 bases from V and 7 from J, leaving 13 bases between them. The CDR3 contains 13 residues. The CDR3 spells CAWNSGASEKLFF. The CDR3 coding sequence is TGTGCCTGGAACTCAGGGGCAAGTGAAAAACTGTTTTTT.

This clone was counted a few times. This sequence joins TRBV30 and TRBJ1-5; D not certain. Germline V gene data show CDR1 as GTSNPN and CDR2 as SVGIG (reference sequence). Between the trimmed V and J ends, which lost 1 base and 3 bases, there was a span of 13 bases. CDR3 length: 15 amino acids. CDR3 nucleotide sequence: TGTGCCTGGAGTGACGGCAGGAGAATCAATCAGCCCCAGCATTTT. It codes for CAWSDGRRINQPQHF.

The chain uses TRBV9 and TRBJ2-3; unclear D gene. V was pared by 4 bases and J by 3 bases, with 12 bases between. The V gene's germline CDR1 is SGDLS and CDR2 YYNGEE. This CDR3 region has 14 residues. CDR3 bases: TGTGCCAGCAGCCCAACTGACTGGACAGATACGCAGTATTTT. Translating it yields CASSPTDWTDTQYF.

In DNA form, the CDR3 reads TGTGCCAGCTATCCCAGGGATCAGCCCCAGCATTTT. Amino acid sequence: CASYPRDQPQHF. This sequence joins TRBV27 and TRBJ1-5, with D possibly TRBD1 on 5 matching bases. CDR1 is MNHEY, CDR2 SMNVEV, per germline (reference sequence). The CDR3 is made up of 12 amino acids. V was cut by 8 bases and J by 5 bases, with 10 bases left in between.

CDR3: CASSVVQGAGELFF. In DNA form, the CDR3 reads TGTGCCAGCAGCGTAGTGCAGGGGGCCGGGGAGCTGTTTTTT. The chain is built from TRBV9 and TRBJ2-2; TRBD1 agrees at 7 bases. V dropped 0 bases and J dropped 6; count of bases not matched to a gene: 2. Germline V gene data show CDR1 as SGDLS and CDR2 as YYNGEE. The CDR3 sequence is 14 residues long.